The present T cell receptor beta chain was sequenced within a study of CD8 T cells in ankylosing spondylitis. In this sample, this clonotype turned up a few times. Its antigen is not known. Per the germline V gene, CDR1 is LGHNA and CDR2 is YNFKEQ. There are 13 residues in the CDR3. Trimming took off 0 bases at V and 5 bases at J, with 7 bases between the two ends. Broader study findings: It was reported that disease-linked clones were significantly enriched in matched ankylosing spondylitis synovial fluid.

MiXCR, applied by TCRdb to the 5' RACE reads, yields one record per CDR3 protein. The repertoire consists of some 240,000 distinct CDR3 sequences, with 15% to 20% occurring once and the leading ten covering around 33%. V is TRBV4-2 and J is TRBJ1-1; a possible D gene is TRBD1 (5 bases). This receptor was taken from a male donor with ankylosing spondylitis or in good health (not recorded which). Sequenced sample: blood, either unsorted or a sorted T cell fraction (not recorded which). This CDR3 is CASSQEGLTEAFF. The CDR3 nucleotides are TGTGCCAGCAGCCAAGAGGGACTTACTGAAGCTTTCTTT.